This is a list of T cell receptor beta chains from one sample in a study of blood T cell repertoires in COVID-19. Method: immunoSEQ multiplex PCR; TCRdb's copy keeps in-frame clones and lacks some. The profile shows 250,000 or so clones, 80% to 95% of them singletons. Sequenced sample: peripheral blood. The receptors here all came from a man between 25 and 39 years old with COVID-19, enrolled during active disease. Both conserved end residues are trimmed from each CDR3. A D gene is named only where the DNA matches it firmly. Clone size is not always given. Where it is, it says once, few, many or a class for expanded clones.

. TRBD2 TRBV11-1 ASSVWTSGNTDTQY
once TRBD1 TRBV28 ASNQQGMGDTEAF
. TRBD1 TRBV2 ASSPGTGLDEKLF
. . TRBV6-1 ASSEPQGGVGYT
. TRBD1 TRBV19 ASSMRTGSTDTQY
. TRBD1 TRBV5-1 ASSSGTGDGYT
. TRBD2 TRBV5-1 ASSSLVSGGGAEQF
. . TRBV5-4 ASSPATGNTGELF
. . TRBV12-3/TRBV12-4 ASSPRTEETQY
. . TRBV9 ASSVDGRGNTEAF
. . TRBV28 ASSTGGGGQPQH
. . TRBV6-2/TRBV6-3 ASSYNRYSNQPQH
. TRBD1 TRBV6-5 ASNNRGQPQH